These 10 T cell receptor beta chains share one sample of origin, sequenced in a study of T cells after yellow fever vaccination. MiXCR, applied by TCRdb to the 5' RACE reads, yields one record per CDR3 protein. The data show roughly 330,000 distinct CDR3 sequences, with roughly 7% seen just once and 15% to 20% held by the top ten. The sequenced sample was PBMCs, obtained approximately 47 days after the first yellow fever vaccination. Receptor source: a man younger than 35 who received the YFV17D yellow fever vaccine.

This clonotype was detected only a few times. The rearrangement links TRBV28 to TRBJ2-5; TRBD2 is a possible D gene (6 bases). Per germline, CDR1 MDHEN and CDR2 SYDVKM. The CDR3 extends over 15 amino acids. Trimming left V 4 bases short and J 6 bases short, with 18 bases between. The CDR3 sequence is CASSSSGPGRKTQYF. The CDR3 nucleotides are TGTGCCAGCAGTTCCAGCGGGCCGGGAAGGAAGACCCAGTACTTC.

Concerning this clonotype itself: The junction differs from germline at one of its ends, possibly a read error. The chain has TRBV7-3 and TRBJ2-5; TRBD1 aligns across 9 bases. The CDR3 length is 15 residues. Germline V gene sequence: CDR1 SGHTA, CDR2 FQGTGA. CDR3 sequence (DNA): TGTGCCAGCAGTTTAACAGGGGGCAGTTTGGAGACCCAGTACTTC. Translation gives CASSLTGGSLETQYF.

J is TRBJ2-1 and V is TRBV12-3 or TRBV12-4; TRBD1 aligns across 7 bases. V was pared by 5 bases and J by 1 base, with 5 bases of the junction left unmatched. The CDR3 has 15 residues. In DNA, the CDR3 is TGTGCCAGCAGTAAACACAGGGGTTCCTACAATGAGCAGTTCTTC. Translating it yields CASSKHRGSYNEQFF.

The V call is TRBV9, the J call TRBJ2-2, with 7 positions matching TRBD2. With V trimmed by 4 bases and J by 3 bases, 3 bases remained unmatched. Germline CDR1 reads SGDLS; CDR2 reads YYNGEE. The CDR3 covers 14 residues. Here the CDR3 reads CASSHGGDTGELFF. The CDR3 bases are TGTGCCAGCAGCCATGGGGGGGACACCGGGGAGCTGTTTTTT.

This clonotype occurred many times. The chain carries TRBV5-1 and TRBJ2-3; the D gene is possibly TRBD2 (5 bases). The CDR3 covers 13 residues. Germline CDR1 reads SGHRS; CDR2 reads YFSETQ. V gave up 2 bases and J gave up 4 bases, with 8 bases separating them. In DNA, the CDR3 is TGCGCCAGCAGCTTCGGGGAAGCAGATACGCAGTATTTT. Its translation: CASSFGEADTQYF.

Regarding this clonotype: A read error is possible here, since a much larger clone lies one base away. The missing conserved phenylalanine or tryptophan at the end of this CDR3 makes a read error likely. The chain carries TRBV3-1 and TRBJ2-7; 8 bases match TRBD1. The CDR3 is 15 residues long. V dropped 1 base and J dropped 3; count of bases not matched to a gene: 5. The V gene's germline CDR1 is LGHDT and CDR2 YNNKEL (reference sequence). The CDR3 region has the DNA TGTGCCAGCAGCCAAGGGACAGGGCGTAACTACGAGCAGTACCTC. It yields the protein CASSQGTGRNYEQYL.

This clonotype was recorded at least ten times. J is TRBJ2-2 and V is TRBV5-1; 8 bases are a match to TRBD1. J gave up 0 bases and V 7 bases, and 5 bases lay outside the gene matches. From germline, CDR1 is SGHRS and CDR2 YFSETQ. The CDR3 spans 15 residues. The CDR3 region has the DNA TGCGCCAGCCGCCGGACAGGGACGAACACCGGGGAGCTGTTTTTT. Amino acid sequence: CASRRTGTNTGELFF. Using reference TRBV5-1 and TRBJ2-2 for the parts outside the CDR3, the full variable domain is KAGVTQTPRYLIKTRGQQVTLSCSPISGHRSVSWYQQTPGQGLQFLFEYFSETQRNKGNFPGRFSGRQFSNSRSEMNVSTLELGDSALYLCASRRTGTNTGELFFGEGSRLTVL.

The chain joins TRBV12-3 or TRBV12-4 to TRBJ2-3; a weak D match, TRBD1 (5 bases). V was shortened by 3 bases and J by 2 bases, with 9 bases between the two germline ends. This CDR3 spans 14 amino acids. As DNA, the CDR3 is TGTGCCAGCAGTTTTCAGGGAAACACAGATACGCAGTATTTT. This translates into CASSFQGNTDTQYF.

J is TRBJ2-2 and V is TRBV29-1; 7 bases fit TRBD1. J lost 1 base, V lost 1 base, and 0 bases had no gene match. The V gene's germline CDR1 is SQVTM and CDR2 ANQGSEA. This CDR3 has 14 amino acids. The CDR3 DNA sequence: TGCAGCGTTGAAGGGACAGGGAACACCGGGGAGCTGTTTTTT. Amino acid sequence: CSVEGTGNTGELFF.

V usage is TRBV30 and J usage is TRBJ2-4; 10 bases are a match to TRBD2. The germline CDR1 and CDR2 sequences are GTSNPN and SVGIG (reference sequence). Trimming at V came to 0 bases and at J to 1 base, leaving 0 bases not matched to a gene. The length of the CDR3 is 15 residues. This chain's CDR3 is CAWSVLAGAKNIQYF. As DNA, the CDR3 is TGTGCCTGGAGTGTACTAGCGGGGGCCAAAAACATTCAGTACTTC.